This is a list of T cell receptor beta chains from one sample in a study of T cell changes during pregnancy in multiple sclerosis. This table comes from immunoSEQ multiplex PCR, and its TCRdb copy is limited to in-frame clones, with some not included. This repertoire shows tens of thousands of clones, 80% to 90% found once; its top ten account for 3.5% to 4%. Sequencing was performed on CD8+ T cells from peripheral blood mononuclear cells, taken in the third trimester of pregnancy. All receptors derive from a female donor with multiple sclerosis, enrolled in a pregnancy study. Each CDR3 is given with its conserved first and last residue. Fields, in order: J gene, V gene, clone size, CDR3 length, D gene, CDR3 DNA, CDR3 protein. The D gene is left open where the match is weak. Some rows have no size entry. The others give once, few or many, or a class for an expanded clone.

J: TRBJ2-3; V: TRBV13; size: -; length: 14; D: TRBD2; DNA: TGTGCCAGCAGCTTAGCGGGGGGACCTGATACGCAGTATTTT; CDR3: CASSLAGGPDTQYF
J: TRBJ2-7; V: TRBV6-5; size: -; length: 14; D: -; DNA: TGTGCCAGCAGTGAACAGGGAAGCTCCTACGAGCAGTACTTC; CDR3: CASSEQGSSYEQYF
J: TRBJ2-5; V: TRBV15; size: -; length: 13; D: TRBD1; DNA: TGTGCCACCAGCGGGACAGCCCAAGAGACCCAGTACTTC; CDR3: CATSGTAQETQYF
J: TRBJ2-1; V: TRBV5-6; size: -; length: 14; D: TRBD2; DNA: TGTGCCAGCCACACGGGGGGGCCCCACAATGAGCAGTTCTTC; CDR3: CASHTGGPHNEQFF
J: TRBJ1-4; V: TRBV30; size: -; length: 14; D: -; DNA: TGTGCCTGGAGTGTAGGGGGGGGCGATGAAAAACTGTTTTTT; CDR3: CAWSVGGGDEKLFF
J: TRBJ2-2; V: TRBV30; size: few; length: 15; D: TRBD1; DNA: TGTGCCTGGAGGCAGCAGGGGGCCGACACCGGGGAGCTGTTTTTT; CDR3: CAWRQQGADTGELFF
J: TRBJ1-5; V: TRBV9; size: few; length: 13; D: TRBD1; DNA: TGTGCCAGCAGCGGGACAGGGCTTCAGCCCCAGCATTTT; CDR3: CASSGTGLQPQHF
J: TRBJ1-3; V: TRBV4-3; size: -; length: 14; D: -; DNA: TGCGCCAGCAGCCAAGAGAGACACGGAAACACCATATATTTT; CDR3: CASSQERHGNTIYF
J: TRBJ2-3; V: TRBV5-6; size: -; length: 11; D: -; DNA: TGTGCCAGCTGGGAGACAGATACGCAGTATTTT; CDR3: CASWETDTQYF
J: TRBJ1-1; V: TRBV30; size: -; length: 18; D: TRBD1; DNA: TGTGCCTGGAGTTTCCCCATGTGGCAGGGGGCTAAAGGCACTGAAGCTTTCTTT; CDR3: CAWSFPMWQGAKGTEAFF
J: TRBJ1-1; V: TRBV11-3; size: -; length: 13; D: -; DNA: TGTGCCAGCAGCTTTCGGGGGGGCACTGAAGCTTTCTTT; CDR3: CASSFRGGTEAFF
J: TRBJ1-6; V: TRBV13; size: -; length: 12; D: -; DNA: TGTGCCAGCAGCCCGGATAATTCACCCCTCCACTTT; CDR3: CASSPDNSPLHF
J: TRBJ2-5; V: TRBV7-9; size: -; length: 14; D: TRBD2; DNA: TGTGCCAGCAGCGCCTCTAGCGGGGGGGTTCCTGTCCACTTC; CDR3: CASSASSGGVPVHF
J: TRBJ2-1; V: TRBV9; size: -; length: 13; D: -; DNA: TGTGCCAGCAGCGTAGTGGGGACAACTGAGCAGTTCTTC; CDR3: CASSVVGTTEQFF
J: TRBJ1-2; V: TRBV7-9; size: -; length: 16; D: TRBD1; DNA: TGTGCCAGCAGCTTAGTGGGACAGGGAAGAGGCTATGGCTACACCTTC; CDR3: CASSLVGQGRGYGYTF
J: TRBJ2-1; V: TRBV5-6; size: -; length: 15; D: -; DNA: TGTGCCAGCAGCGTAGATCTCGACCTGCAGGATGAGCAGTTCTTC; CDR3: CASSVDLDLQDEQFF
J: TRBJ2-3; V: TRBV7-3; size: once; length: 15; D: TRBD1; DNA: TGTGCCAGCAGCACTACAGGGGCGGGCACAGATACGCAGTATTTT; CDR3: CASSTTGAGTDTQYF
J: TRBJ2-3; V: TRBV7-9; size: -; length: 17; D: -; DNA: TGTGCCAGCAGTCAGAAAAACAGGGTTTTTGCAACAGATACGCAGTATTTT; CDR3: CASSQKNRVFATDTQYF
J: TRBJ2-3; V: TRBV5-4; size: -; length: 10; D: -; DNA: TGTGCCAGCAGCACCCGTGTGCGGTATTTT; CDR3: CASSTRVRYF
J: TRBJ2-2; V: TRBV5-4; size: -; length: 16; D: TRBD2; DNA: TGTGCCAGCAGCCCTTGGAGCGGGGGGGTCGCCGGGGAGCTGTTTTTT; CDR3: CASSPWSGGVAGELFF
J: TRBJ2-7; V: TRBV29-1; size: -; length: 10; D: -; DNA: TGCAGCGTTCCCAGCTACGAGCAGTACTTC; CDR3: CSVPSYEQYF
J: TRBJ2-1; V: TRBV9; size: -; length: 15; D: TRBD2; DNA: TGTGCCAGCAGCGTAAAAAGCGGGGGAGACGGTGAGCAGTTCTTC; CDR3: CASSVKSGGDGEQFF
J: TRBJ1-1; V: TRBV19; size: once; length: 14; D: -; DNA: TGTGCCAGTAGTATAGTGAGCGGGAACACTGAAGCTTTCTTT; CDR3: CASSIVSGNTEAFF
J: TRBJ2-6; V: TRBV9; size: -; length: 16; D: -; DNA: TGTGCCAGCAGCGTAGTGGGGGGGCTTGGGGCCAACGTCCTGACTTTC; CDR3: CASSVVGGLGANVLTF
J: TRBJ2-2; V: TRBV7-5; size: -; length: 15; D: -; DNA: TGTGTCAGAAGCCCCTCCTATCCCGGGACCGGGGAGCTGTTTTTT; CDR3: CVRSPSYPGTGELFF
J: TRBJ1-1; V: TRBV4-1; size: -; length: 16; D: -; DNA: TGCGCCAGCAGCCAAGGCAGTAACGGGGGGTCCACTGAAGCTTTCTTT; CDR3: CASSQGSNGGSTEAFF
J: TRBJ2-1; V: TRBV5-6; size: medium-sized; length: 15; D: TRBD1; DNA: TGTGCCAGCAGCTTCGGGGACAGGGCCTACAATGAGCAGTTCTTC; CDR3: CASSFGDRAYNEQFF
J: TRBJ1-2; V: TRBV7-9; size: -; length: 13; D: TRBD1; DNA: TGTGCCAGCAGCTTAGGACAGGGAGATGGCTACACCTTC; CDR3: CASSLGQGDGYTF
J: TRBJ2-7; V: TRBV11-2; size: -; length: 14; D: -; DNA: TGTGCCAGCAGCTTAGGAACAGGGACCTACGAGCAGTACTTC; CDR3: CASSLGTGTYEQYF
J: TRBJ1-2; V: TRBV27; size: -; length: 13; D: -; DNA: TGTGCCAGCAGTTTGGTAGGACAGAGTGGCTACACCTTC; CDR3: CASSLVGQSGYTF
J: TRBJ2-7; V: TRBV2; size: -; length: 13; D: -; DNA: TGTGCCAGCAAACCGGGTTCCTCCTACGAGCAGTACTTC; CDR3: CASKPGSSYEQYF
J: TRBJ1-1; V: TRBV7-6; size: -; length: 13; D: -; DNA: TGTGCCAGCGGTCAGGGCGAAAACACTGAAGCTTTCTTT; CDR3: CASGQGENTEAFF
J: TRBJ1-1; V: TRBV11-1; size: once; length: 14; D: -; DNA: TGTGCCAGCAGCCTCGCGCCAGGCCACCATGAAGCTTTCTTT; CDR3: CASSLAPGHHEAFF
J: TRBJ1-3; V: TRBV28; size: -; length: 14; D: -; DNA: TGTGCCAGCAGTTCTGTAGGGGCGAGAAACACCATATATTTT; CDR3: CASSSVGARNTIYF
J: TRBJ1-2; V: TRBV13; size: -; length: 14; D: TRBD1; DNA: TGTGCCAGCAGCTTAGACAGGGGGTACTATGGCTACACCTTC; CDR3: CASSLDRGYYGYTF
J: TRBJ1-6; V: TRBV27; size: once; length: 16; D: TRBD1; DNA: TGTGCCAGCAGTTTACAGGGGGCGGATAGAGGTTCACCCCTCCACTTT; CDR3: CASSLQGADRGSPLHF
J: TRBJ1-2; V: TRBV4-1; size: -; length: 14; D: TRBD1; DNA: TGCGCCAGCAGCCAAGTGGGGGACAGAAATGGCTACACCTTC; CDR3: CASSQVGDRNGYTF
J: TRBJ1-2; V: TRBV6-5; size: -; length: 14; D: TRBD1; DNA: TGTGCCAGCAGTATAAACCGGGACAGGGAGGTCTACACCTTC; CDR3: CASSINRDREVYTF
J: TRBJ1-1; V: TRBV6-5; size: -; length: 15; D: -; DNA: TGTGCCAGCAGTTCTTCCGGGACTGAGGCCACTGAAGCTTTCTTT; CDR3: CASSSSGTEATEAFF
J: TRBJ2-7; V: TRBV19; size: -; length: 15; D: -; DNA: TGTGCCAGTAGTAGTGGTGTCGACTATCCGAACGTGCAGTACTTC; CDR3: CASSSGVDYPNVQYF
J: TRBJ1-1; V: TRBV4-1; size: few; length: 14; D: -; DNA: TGCGCCAGCAGCCAACCCGGACAGTACACTGAAGCTTTCTTT; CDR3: CASSQPGQYTEAFF
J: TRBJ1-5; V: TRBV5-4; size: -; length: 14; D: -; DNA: TGTGCCAGCAGCTTGGCGTATAGCAATCAGCCCCAGCATTTT; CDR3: CASSLAYSNQPQHF
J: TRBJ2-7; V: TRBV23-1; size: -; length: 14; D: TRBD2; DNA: TGCGCCAGTGGGGGAGGGACCTTCTCCTACGAGCAGTACTTC; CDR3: CASGGGTFSYEQYF
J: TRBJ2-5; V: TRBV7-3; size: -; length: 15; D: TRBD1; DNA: TGTGCCAGCAGCCCGGGACAGGGGTGGGTAGAGACCCAGTACTTC; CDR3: CASSPGQGWVETQYF
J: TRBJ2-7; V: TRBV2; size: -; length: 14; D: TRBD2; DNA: TGTGCCAGCAGTGATAGCGGGGGGACCTACGAGCAGTACTTC; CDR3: CASSDSGGTYEQYF
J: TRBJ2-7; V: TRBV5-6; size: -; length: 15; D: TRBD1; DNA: TGTGCCAGCAGCAAGACGACAGGGAGCTCCTACGAGCAGTACTTC; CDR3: CASSKTTGSSYEQYF
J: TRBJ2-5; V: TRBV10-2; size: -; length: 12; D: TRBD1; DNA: TGCGCCAGCAGGGACAGGGAAGAGACCCAGTACTTC; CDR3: CASRDREETQYF
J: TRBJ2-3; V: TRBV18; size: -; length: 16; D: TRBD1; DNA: TGTGCCAGCTCACCCGGACAGGGGGATTGGATTGATACGCAGTATTTT; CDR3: CASSPGQGDWIDTQYF
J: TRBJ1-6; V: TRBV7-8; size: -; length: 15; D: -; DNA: TGTGCCAGCAGCAAAGGACTACTCTATAATTCACCCCTCCACTTT; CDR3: CASSKGLLYNSPLHF
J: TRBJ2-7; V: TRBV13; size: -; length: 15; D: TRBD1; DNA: TGTGCCAGCAGCTTTAGAGACGGGACAGGGGACGAGCAGTACTTC; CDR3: CASSFRDGTGDEQYF
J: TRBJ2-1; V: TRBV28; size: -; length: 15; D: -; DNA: TGTGCCAGCTGGCCCTTCACCAGCTCCTACAATGAGCAGTTCTTC; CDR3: CASWPFTSSYNEQFF
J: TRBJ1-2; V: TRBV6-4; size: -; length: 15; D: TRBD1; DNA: TGTGCCAGCAGTGACTCGGACAGGGAGGGCTATGGCTACACCTTC; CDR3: CASSDSDREGYGYTF
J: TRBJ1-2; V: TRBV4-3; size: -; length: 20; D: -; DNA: TGCGCCAGCAGCCAAGATCAGATGTCCGGGACATACGGCTATGACTATGGCTACACCTTC; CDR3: CASSQDQMSGTYGYDYGYTF
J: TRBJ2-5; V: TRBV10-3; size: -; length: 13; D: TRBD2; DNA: TGTGCCATCGGTACTAGCGGGCAAGAGACCCAGTACTTC; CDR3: CAIGTSGQETQYF